A single sample gave rise to the 20 T cell receptor beta chains below, sequenced in a study of monozygotic twins with inflammatory bowel disease. TCRdb reprocessed the 5' RACE reads; each CDR3 protein has one entry and no DNA is given. Found here are approximately 200,000 distinct CDR3 sequences; the top ten clones hold 7.7%. The sequencing sample was made of blood. The origin of the receptors is a human donor with ulcerative colitis or Crohn's disease, or a healthy co-twin of an affected twin (not recorded which).

The genes are TRBV28 and TRBJ2-3; TCRdb gives TRBD1 as the D gene, but with no DNA this cannot be confirmed. Germline V gives CDR1 MDHEN, CDR2 SYDVKM. The CDR3 totals 16 residues. The CDR3 sequence is CASSSWTGEGTDTQYF.

The J gene is TRBJ2-4, the V gene TRBV5-8; the TCRdb D gene call, TRBD1, has no DNA to confirm it. The CDR3 totals 14 residues. Germline assignment: CDR1 SGHTS and CDR2 YDEGEE. CDR3 region: CASSFRGNKNIQYF. Drawing the rest from reference TRBV5-8 and TRBJ2-4, the complete variable domain is EAGVTQSPTHLIKTRGQQATLRCSPISGHTSVYWYQQALGLGLQFLLWYDEGEERNRGNFPPRFSGRQFPNYSSELNVNALELEDSALYLCASSFRGNKNIQYFGAGTRLSVL.

J is TRBJ1-5 and V is TRBV2; the TCRdb call, TRBD1, lacks DNA for checking. Germline CDR1 reads SNHLY; CDR2 reads FYNNEI. The CDR3 covers 16 residues. The CDR3 here is CASSEPGTGNNQPQHF.

The chain is built from TRBV3-1 and TRBJ2-7. There are 14 residues in the CDR3. Germline values: CDR1 LGHDT, CDR2 YNNKEL (reference sequence). The CDR3 loop is CASSQTSGVYEQYF.

The chain has TRBV18 and TRBJ1-2; lacking DNA, the TRBD1 call made by TCRdb goes unchecked. The CDR3 is 13 residues long. Germline V gene sequence: CDR1 KGHSH, CDR2 LQKENI. The CDR3 spells CASSPDRENGYTF.

The V call is TRBV6-2 or TRBV6-3, the J call TRBJ2-7; TCRdb indicates TRBD2, and absent DNA this call remains unverified. The CDR3 extends over 15 amino acids. Germline V gene sequence: CDR1 MNHEY, CDR2 SVGEGT. The CDR3 loop is CASRISSGGNYEQYF.

The chain is built from TRBV2 and TRBJ2-1. There are 12 residues in the CDR3. CDR1 and CDR2 (germline): SNHLY, FYNNEI. The CDR3: CASSGFGNEQFF.

The rearrangement joins TRBV20-1 to TRBJ2-6. The CDR3 runs 14 residues. Germline values: CDR1 DFQATT, CDR2 SNEGSKA (reference sequence). The CDR3: CSASRHSGANVLTF.

The CDR3 reads CASRLWGHEQYF. The chain uses TRBV2 and TRBJ2-7; TCRdb lists TRBD1, though no DNA is available to test this call. The CDR3 extends over 12 amino acids. In germline, CDR1 is SNHLY, CDR2 FYNNEI.

The chain joins TRBV5-1 to TRBJ2-7; TCRdb picks TRBD2, but there is no DNA to check that call. CDR1 and CDR2 (germline): SGHRS, YFSETQ. The CDR3 extends over 14 amino acids. Here the CDR3 reads CASSWDLRPFEQYF.

The rearrangement links TRBV6-1 to TRBJ1-3; TCRdb designates TRBD1, a call that cannot be tested without DNA. Germline CDR1 MNHNS, CDR2 SASEGT. This CDR3 is built from 13 residues. The CDR3 here is CASSGRPLDTIYF.

V is TRBV12-3 or TRBV12-4 and J is TRBJ1-3; with no DNA, the TCRdb D assignment of TRBD1 cannot be verified. This CDR3 has 16 amino acids. CDR3: CASGWSRGTLGDTIYF.

The CDR3 here is CASSQAGLGNNEQFF. The rearrangement links TRBV3-1 to TRBJ2-1; TCRdb calls TRBD2, which cannot be checked without DNA. Germline CDR1 is LGHDT and CDR2 is YNNKEL (reference sequence). The CDR3 has 15 residues.

The rearrangement links TRBV4-3 to TRBJ2-7; the D call from TCRdb, TRBD1, cannot be confirmed without DNA. This CDR3 spans 14 amino acids. CDR1 is LGHNA and CDR2 is YSLEER in the germline V gene. CDR3 region: CASSQEREGDEQYF.

CDR3 sequence: CASSSWQGPYTGELFF. The chain has TRBV7-9 and TRBJ2-2; TCRdb selects TRBD1, and the lack of DNA leaves this call unchecked. The CDR3 runs 16 residues. Germline V gene data show CDR1 as SEHNR and CDR2 as FQNEAQ (reference sequence).

The J gene is TRBJ2-1, the V gene TRBV12-3 or TRBV12-4; the D call from TCRdb, TRBD1, cannot be confirmed without DNA. CDR3 size: 17 residues. This chain's CDR3 is CASSSRGGGGSYNEQFF.

The chain employs TRBV6-1 and TRBJ1-4; the TCRdb D gene call, TRBD1, has no DNA to confirm it. Germline V gene sequence: CDR1 MNHNS, CDR2 SASEGT. The CDR3 has 16 amino acids. The CDR3 sequence is CASTLQGQITNEKLFF.

The chain has TRBV6-5 and TRBJ2-7; TCRdb names TRBD2, which stays unverified in the absence of DNA. Germline CDR1 and CDR2: MNHEY and SVGAGI. The CDR3 is 18 residues long. The CDR3 region is CASSYRALAGGLAYEQYF.

This chain uses TRBV18 with TRBJ2-7; TCRdb's D call of TRBD1 is untestable without DNA. This CDR3 comprises 15 residues. Germline V gene sequence: CDR1 KGHSH, CDR2 LQKENI. The CDR3 sequence: CASSQTSGTGDEQYF. The whole variable domain, filled in from reference TRBV18 and TRBJ2-7, reads NAGVMQNPRHLVRRRGQEARLRCSPMKGHSHVYWYRQLPEEGLKFMVYLQKENIIDESGMPKERFSAEFPKEGPSILRIQQVVRGDSAAYFCASSQTSGTGDEQYFGPGTRLTVT.

The V gene is TRBV29-1, the J gene TRBJ2-5; TCRdb calls TRBD2, which cannot be checked without DNA. The germline CDR1 and CDR2 sequences are SQVTM and ANQGSEA. This CDR3 is built from 15 residues. CDR3 loop: CSAALGLAGGWTQYF.